Sequencing of this T cell receptor beta chain was carried out in a study of blood T cell repertoires in COVID-19. Across the study: Sample material is recorded as cDNA or gDNA derived from T cells, B-cell-depleted T cells, or PBMCs.

TCRdb's table, derived via immunoSEQ multiplex PCR, lists solely in-frame clones and lacks some. The table lists under 200,000 clones, 70% to 90% of them singletons, with almost 5% in the top ten. The V end was cut by 6 bases, the J end by 4 bases, with 7 bases between. The length of the CDR3 is 11 residues. Germline loops: CDR1 SQVTM, CDR2 ANQGSEA. The sequence came from a woman aged 80 or older with acute or convalescent COVID-19. The material sequenced was peripheral blood. The chain couples TRBV29-1 to TRBJ1-5, with a weak D call TRBD1 (6 bases). The CDR3 bases are TGCAGCGTCGACAGGAATCAGCCCCAGCATTTT. Translating gives CSVDRNQPQHF.